Below, 2 T cell receptor beta chains from the same sample are listed, as sequenced in a study of blood T cell repertoires in COVID-19. Profiled with immunoSEQ multiplex PCR; TCRdb holds only in-frame clones, not every one. The sample contains about 330,000 clones, about 90% of which appear only once. The sequencing input was PBMCs or T cells enriched from blood (not recorded which). These receptor sequences come from a woman in her twenties or thirties who had recovered from COVID-19.

This rearrangement joins TRBV18 to TRBJ1-5, with D unresolved. The CDR3 length is 14 residues. Germline-derived CDR1 and CDR2 are KGHSH and LQKENI. V was pared by 2 bases and J by 2 bases, with 7 bases between. This CDR3 is CASSPRQGNQPQHF. DNA for the CDR3: TGTGCCAGCTCACCAAGGCAGGGCAATCAGCCCCAGCATTTT.

The rearrangement joins TRBV5-6 to TRBJ1-2; unclear D gene. Germline lookup yields CDR1 SGHDT and CDR2 YYEEEE. This CDR3 comprises 14 residues. Trimming cost V 0 bases and J 2 bases, with 8 bases left between them. CDR3 nucleotide sequence: TGTGCCAGCAGCTTGGTAGCCAACAACTATGGCTACACCTTC. Translated: CASSLVANNYGYTF.